The source of this T cell receptor (beta chain) is a study of blood T cell repertoires in COVID-19. Study-level information: The study drew acute and convalescent COVID-19 samples from the United States, Italy and Spain. The cDNA or gDNA used as material had been derived from T cells, B-cell-depleted T cells, or PBMCs.

In the study's own analysis: Estimation of nucleated cell counts relied on the amplification of reference gene primers. Assay: immunoSEQ multiplex PCR; the TCRdb copy retains only in-frame clones and omits some. The V and J calls and clone size are taken from that table; D and trimming were inferred from the DNA. The sample lists approximately 240,000 clones; about 80% were seen once. The specimen sequenced was peripheral blood. The source is a woman aged 80 or over with active or convalescent COVID-19.

The CDR3 nucleotides are TGCGCCAGCAGCTTGGGCGCGCCGGGAGCCAACGAGCAGTACTTC. Its protein product is CASSLGAPGANEQYF. The gene calls are TRBV5-1 and TRBJ2-7; tentative D call: TRBD2 (6 bases). The germline CDR1 and CDR2 sequences are SGHRS and YFSETQ. Trimming left V 0 bases short and J 5 bases short, with 15 bases between. The CDR3 has 15 residues.